This T cell receptor (beta chain) was retrieved from a study of T-cell memory formation after mild COVID-19. The CDR3 is 16 amino acids. Losses at the gene ends were 6 bases for V and 7 bases for J; bases not matched to a gene: 14. The germline CDR1 and CDR2 sequences are SEHNR and FQNEAQ (reference sequence). TCRdb ran MiXCR on the 5' RACE reads and lists one entry per CDR3 protein. In the table there are roughly 250,000 distinct CDR3 sequences, roughly a sixth of which are singletons. The J gene is TRBJ2-7, the V gene TRBV7-9; 11 bases agree with TRBD1. This TCR came from a man younger than 35 who had mild COVID-19 (a few samples of this study predate the infection). Cell type and time point are not known. Sequencing was done on a sample of PBMCs or a T cell subset sorted from them (not recorded which). The CDR3 DNA reads as TGTGCCAGCAGGGCCTCGGGACAGGGGGGTGCCGAGGAGCAGTACTTC. It codes for CASRASGQGGAEEQYF.